Listed here is a single TCR beta chain. Its antigen is not known. There are 13 residues in the CDR3. Germline loops: CDR1 SEHNR, CDR2 FQNEAQ (reference sequence). V gave up 5 bases and J gave up 11 bases, with 18 bases separating them. Use of 60 Vbeta and 13 Jbeta primers characterized the PCR. Profiling relied on immunoSEQ multiplex PCR, and the TCRdb table lists in-frame clones only, not all of them. Of about 160,000 clones in the sample, 80% were seen once. These data come from a study of cytomegalovirus exposure and HLA in healthy donors. The study, taken as a whole, reports: In a later analysis, HLA-associated beta chains showed higher expansion and lower generation probabilities than comparable chains. Being productive about 87% or about 30% of the time was typical of most TCR beta V segments in an earlier analysis.

This sequence joins TRBV7-9 and TRBJ2-5; D unresolved. Material for sequencing was PBMCs. This TCR was sampled from a man aged 25 to 40 in good health and CMV-seronegative. CDR3 nucleotide sequence: TGTGCCAGCAGCCCTAGTCCTAATTCCCAGCAGTACTTC. It translates to CASSPSPNSQQYF. The full variable domain, in which reference TRBV7-9 and TRBJ2-5 provide the parts outside the CDR3, is DTGVSQNPRHKITKRGQNVTFRCDPISEHNRLYWYRQTLGQGPEFLTYFQNEAQLEKSRLLSDRFSAERPKGSFSTLEIQRTEQGDSAMYLCASSPSPNSQQYFGPGTRLLVL.